This T cell receptor (beta chain) comes out of a study of regulatory T cells in long-lasting Graves disease (dated by TCRdb to the early 2020s). Concerning the study at large: In the newly diagnosed Graves' disease group, patients had been taking antithyroid drugs for less than 3 months. A total of 33 samples were covered by TCR sequencing, comprising around 13 persistent and around 20 newly diagnosed Graves' disease patients. This study used TCR sequencing and RNA sequencing of peripheral blood to compare persistent Graves' disease patients against newly diagnosed Graves' disease patients. The study took place in China and was registered as a clinical trial. The study at large found these results: Sequencing and analysis were limited to the TCR beta chain. Persistent patients shared more public clonotypes among themselves (around 2,500) than newly diagnosed patients did (more than 850). The small sample size was acknowledged by the authors as a limitation that may reduce accuracy. Preferential use of TRBV28, TRBJ1-2 and TRBJ2-5 was observed in persistent disease, whereas TRBV20-1 and TRBJ2-1 were favored in newly diagnosed disease. Persistent Graves' disease patients showed lower TCR Shannon entropy and fewer highly expanded clones than newly diagnosed patients, suggesting clonal expansion. Because the primary lesion, thyroid tissue, could not be accessed, the study looked at peripheral blood alone.

The sample's time point label is to be understood as: newly diagnosed GD, antithyroid drugs for less than 3 months. For both TCR sequencing and RNA sequencing, RNA was extracted from PBMCs using TRIzol. Graves' disease was diagnosed according to American Thyroid Association guidelines. Recruitment of patients was carried out at an endocrinology department in Xi'an, China. Each patient gave around 9.2 milliliters of peripheral blood, collected in an EDTA anticoagulant tube. Ficoll Paque Plus density gradient separation was used to isolate PBMCs, and no further T cell sorting was done. An Agilent 2100 Bioanalyzer and agarose gel were used to assess RNA quality, and a NanoDrop 2000 was used to measure RNA concentration. Library prep was done by multiplex PCR. For sequencing, an Illumina HiSeq 4000 was employed. To build TCR beta libraries, CDR3 regions were amplified by Arm-PCR using iRepertoire HTBI primers. Gel purification was performed on PCR products prior to sequencing. The published analysis was carried out like this. A total of roughly 65 TRBV and 14 TRBJ segments were identified across samples and were used for gene usage analysis of CDR3 amino acid clonotypes. COPE and FqMerger were used to merge filtered high-quality paired reads into contigs. BLAST was used to align contigs to IMGT TRBV, TRBD and TRBJ reference genes, and CDR3 was defined according to IMGT. Highly expanded clones were defined as clonotypes with a frequency above 0.1%. Shannon entropy served as the measure of repertoire diversity, while the Gini coefficient captured V-J evenness. A clonotype found in more than one individual was treated as public. TCRdb handled the public reads itself, with Q25 trimming in fastp and clone calling in MiXCR, and kept productive beta chains. Every entry covers one CDR3 protein and lists the most common genes and DNA from its rows. TCRdb's processing, not the study's, gives the V and J calls here. The sample table holds 350,000 to 550,000 distinct CDR3 sequences, of which just under 15% were seen once. In total, the top ten clones hold around 17% of the sample.

As to this clonotype: Its cognate antigen has yet to be identified. There are no base qualities to consult, and no much larger clone falls within one base.

Trimming costs V 1 base and J 4 bases, and their ends lie 11 bases apart. The germline V gene (reference sequence) yields LGHDT for CDR1 and YNNKEL for CDR2. The CDR3 runs 14 residues from the cysteine to the phenylalanine. This entry keeps only the CDR3 DNA: 42 bases, framed from base 1. The data also belong to a second study, concerning T cells in Graves' hyperthyroidism and ophthalmopathy. The second publication reports: Stable Graves' hyperthyroidism was defined as no progression to ophthalmopathy during 18 months of follow-up. Hyperthyroidism patients were newly diagnosed, with disease duration under 2 months, and aged 18 to 65 years. The study excluded patients with uncontrolled infections, other autoimmune diseases, pregnancy or lactation. Clinical symptoms, serum thyroxine and TRAb, thyroid ultrasound, and orbital computed tomography formed the basis for the diagnoses. A first-round RT-PCR of the TCR CDR3 used the HTBI primer set with the Qiagen OneStep RT-PCR kit. Blood samples also contained most of the expanded thyroid clonotypes (frequency above 0.001), which suggests that blood repertoires may reflect thyroid immune responses. Ophthalmopathy was separated from stable hyperthyroidism by a 13 V-J signature model, with over 85% sensitivity and around 81% specificity obtained in cross-validation and 80%/75% obtained in testing. In validation, progression to ophthalmopathy was predicted by the model with around 71% sensitivity and just over 72% specificity, a median of around 6.5 months before onset. To identify distinguishing TCR V-J signatures, a discovery cohort of about a hundred patients was used, comprising under 45 with Graves' ophthalmopathy and approximately 58 with stable Graves' hyperthyroidism. Whether ophthalmopathy could be predicted prospectively was tested in an independent validation cohort made up of about 20 hyperthyroidism patients plus 17 patients who later progressed to ophthalmopathy. For training and testing, the roughly 93 patients in the discovery cohort were randomly divided in a 7:3 ratio. In more than 5 Graves' hyperthyroidism patients, the study also compared T-cell repertoires from thyroid tissue with T-cell repertoires from blood. Following sampling, methimazole starting at 30 mg daily was given to hyperthyroidism patients, and high-dose intravenous methylprednisolone was given to ophthalmopathy patients. A second multiplex PCR round built the libraries, followed by size selection and purification. Libraries were sequenced paired-end with 100 bp reads on an Illumina HiSeq2000. SOAPnuke was used to process the raw data, throwing out any read that contained adapters or uncalled bases, had a mean Phred below 15, or lacked an exact constant-primer or identifier match. High-quality paired reads were merged using COPE v1.2.5, and each unique nucleotide sequence was defined as a clonotype. MiTCR v1.1 was used to align clonotypes to the IMGT TRBV, TRBD and TRBJ reference segments. Only V-J combinations with frequency above 0.0001, covering 99.2% of repertoires, were analysed. The TCS score was defined as the ratio of F50 (clonal expansion) to E x V (chaos), calculated using BLOSUM62-based TCRdist between CDR3 peptides within each V-J. Welch's t-statistics and random forest reduced around 550 V-J features to 10 to 15, which were used in a naive Bayes classifier (R e1071). Sample size was not statistically predetermined, and investigators were not blinded to group allocation. TCR Vbeta CDR3 sequencing of 120 to 150 peripheral blood samples (43 ophthalmopathy, 75 to 85 hyperthyroidism and about 17 progressor patients) is reported in the paper.

Recombination connected TRBV3-1 to TRBJ2-7, and possibly TRBD1, on 5 matching bases. The TCR comes from a woman aged 25 to 39 with Graves disease. Donor details come from another sample of the same person, matched by shared clones. The source was peripheral blood mononuclear cells (PBMCs), collected at new diagnosis, from a patient treated with antithyroid drugs. This receptor has the CDR3 CASSQGPRVYEQYF. The DNA is as follows: TGTGCCAGCAGCCAAGGACCCAGGGTTTACGAGCAGTACTTC.